The source of this T cell receptor (beta chain) is a study of blood T cell repertoires in COVID-19. Turning to the study itself: The study drew acute and convalescent COVID-19 samples from the United States, Italy and Spain. Sources were T cells, B-cell-depleted T cells, or PBMCs; the material itself was cDNA or gDNA.

This clone appeared once. The authors' processing: It was from reference gene primer amplification that nucleated cell counts were estimated. This table comes from immunoSEQ multiplex PCR, and its TCRdb copy is limited to in-frame clones, with some not included. The V and J calls and the clone size are those of that table, but D and trimming were determined from the DNA. The sample comprises about 260,000 clones, approximately 86% of which are singletons, and around 3.6% rests with the top ten. The CDR3 spans 11 residues. The V and J ends lost 6 bases and 1 base respectively, with 3 bases between them. Germline CDR1 is MNHEY and CDR2 is SVGAGI.

Material: peripheral blood. This receptor was identified in a man younger than 35 with active or convalescent COVID-19. V gene TRBV6-5 combines with J gene TRBJ1-1; D ambiguous. The CDR3 protein is CASSRNTEAFF. The CDR3 DNA reads TGTGCCAGCAGCCGGAACACTGAAGCTTTCTTT.